This TCR beta chain was captured in a study of long-term antiretroviral therapy in people with HIV. CDR1 SGHTA and CDR2 FQGNSA come from the germline V gene. Trimming removed 1 base from V and 1 base from J; junction bases left unmatched: 0. The CDR3 covers 15 residues. At survey level, the immunoSEQ assay was run in its v3.0 version. Clones were read by immunoSEQ multiplex PCR, and TCRdb kept only the in-frame ones, dropping some. Altogether just under 40,000 clones are present, 80% to 90% being singletons, with the ten largest covering 3.9%. The sequence came from a woman aged 18-30 years with HIV. V usage is TRBV7-2 and J usage is TRBJ2-1; TRBD2 matches 8 bases. Sequencing used unsorted PBMCs, obtained just before starting antiretroviral therapy. In DNA, the CDR3 is TGTGCCAGCAGCTTAGGACTAGCGTCCTACAATGAGCAGTTCTTC. The encoded protein is CASSLGLASYNEQFF.